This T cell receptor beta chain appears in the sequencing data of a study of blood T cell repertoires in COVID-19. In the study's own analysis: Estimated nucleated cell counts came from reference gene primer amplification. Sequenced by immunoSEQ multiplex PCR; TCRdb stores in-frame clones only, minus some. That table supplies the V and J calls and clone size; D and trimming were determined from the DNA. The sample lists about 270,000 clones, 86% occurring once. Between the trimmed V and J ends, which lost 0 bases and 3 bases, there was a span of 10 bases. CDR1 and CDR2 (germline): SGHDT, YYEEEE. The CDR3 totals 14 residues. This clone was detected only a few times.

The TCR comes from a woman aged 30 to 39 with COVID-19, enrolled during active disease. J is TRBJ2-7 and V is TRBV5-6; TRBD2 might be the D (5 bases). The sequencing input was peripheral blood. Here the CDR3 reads CASSLAASHYEQYF. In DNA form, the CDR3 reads TGTGCCAGCAGCTTGGCGGCTAGCCACTACGAGCAGTACTTC.